The clone carrying this T cell receptor (beta chain) is a singleton in its sample. The data stem from a study of blood T cell repertoires in COVID-19. Study as a whole: Sites in the United States, Italy and Spain provided acute and convalescent COVID-19 samples.

Per the study methods: Reference gene primer amplification gave nucleated cell count estimates. Sequencing was performed with immunoSEQ multiplex PCR; in TCRdb, only in-frame clones are kept and a portion is missing. Clone size and the V and J calls come from that table; the DNA yielded D and trimming. This table has 270,000 or so clones, 70% to 90% appearing once. This CDR3 contains 13 residues. The V segment lost 9 bases and the J segment 1 base; nucleotides outside the gene matches: 3. Per the germline V gene, CDR1 is LNHDA and CDR2 is SQIVND (reference sequence). The V gene is TRBV19, the J gene TRBJ1-1; 9 nucleotides line up with TRBD1. The sample consisted of PBMCs or T cells enriched from blood (not recorded which). The TCR sequence derives from a woman aged 45-65 years who had been exposed to COVID-19. This CDR3 reads CASGTGPNTEAFF. The DNA of the CDR3 is TGTGCCAGCGGGACAGGGCCGAACACTGAAGCTTTCTTT.